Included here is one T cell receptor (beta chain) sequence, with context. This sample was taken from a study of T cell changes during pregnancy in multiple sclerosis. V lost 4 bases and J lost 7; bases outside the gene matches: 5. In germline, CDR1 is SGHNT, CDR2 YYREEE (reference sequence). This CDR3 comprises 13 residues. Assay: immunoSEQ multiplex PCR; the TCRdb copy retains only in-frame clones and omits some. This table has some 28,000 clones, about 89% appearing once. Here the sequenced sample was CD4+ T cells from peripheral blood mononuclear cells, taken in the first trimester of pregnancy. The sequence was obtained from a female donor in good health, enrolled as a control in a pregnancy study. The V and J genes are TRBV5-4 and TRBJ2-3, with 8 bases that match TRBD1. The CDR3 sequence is CASSLDRENTQYF. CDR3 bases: TGTGCCAGCAGCCTGGACAGGGAAAATACGCAGTATTTT. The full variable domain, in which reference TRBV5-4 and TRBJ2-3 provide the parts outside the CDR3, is ETGVTQSPTHLIKTRGQQVTLRCSSQSGHNTVSWYQQALGQGPQFIFQYYREEENGRGNFPPRFSGLQFPNYSSELNVNALELDDSALYLCASSLDRENTQYFGPGTRLTVL.